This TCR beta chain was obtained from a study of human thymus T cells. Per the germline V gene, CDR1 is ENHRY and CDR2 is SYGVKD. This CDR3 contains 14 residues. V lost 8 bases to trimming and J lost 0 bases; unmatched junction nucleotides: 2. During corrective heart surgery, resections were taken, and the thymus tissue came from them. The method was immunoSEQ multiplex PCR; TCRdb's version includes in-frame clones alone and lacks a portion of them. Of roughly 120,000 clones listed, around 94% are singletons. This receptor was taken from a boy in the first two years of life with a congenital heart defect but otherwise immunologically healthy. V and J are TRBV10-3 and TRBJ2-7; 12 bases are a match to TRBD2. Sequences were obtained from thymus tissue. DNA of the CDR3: TGTGCCATCGGGGGACTAGCGGGCTCCTACGAGCAGTACTTC. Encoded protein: CAIGGLAGSYEQYF.